This entry lists 22 T cell receptor beta chains sequenced from one sample in a study of blood T cells in healthy people across ages. A sample-barcoded 5' primer and a J-beta primer mix were used in a second PCR of about 6 to 12 cycles. Each CDR3 protein gets one entry after TCRdb re-called the 5' RACE reads with MiXCR. Of around 800,000 distinct CDR3 sequences in the sample, 46% were seen once. The specimen was blood. Receptor source: a man older than 75 in good health.

This clonotype was seen a handful of times. This CDR3 reads CSARGQEHYGYTF. CDR3 DNA: TGCAGTGCTAGGGGCCAGGAGCACTATGGCTACACCTTC. The chain couples TRBV20-1 to TRBJ1-2; unclear D gene. There are 13 residues in the CDR3. V dropped 3 bases and J dropped 3 bases, with 11 bases sitting between them. The germline V gene has CDR1 DFQATT and CDR2 SNEGSKA (reference sequence).

The V gene is TRBV5-1, the J gene TRBJ2-1; D is uncertain. The CDR3 has 16 residues. Trimming left V 4 bases short and J 7 bases short, with 21 bases between. Germline-derived CDR1 and CDR2 are SGHRS and YFSETQ. Here the CDR3 DNA reads TGCGCCAGCAGCCGAGGTGAGCGATTACGGCGGAATGAGCAGTTCTTC. Amino acids: CASSRGERLRRNEQFF.

The sample holds a few counts of this clonotype. V is TRBV7-9 and J is TRBJ2-7; D may be TRBD1 (5 bases). The V gene's germline CDR1 is SEHNR and CDR2 FQNEAQ (reference sequence). The ends were cut back, 0 bases at V and 2 bases at J, with 8 bases in the middle. The CDR3 runs to 14 residues. CDR3 region: CASSLANRPYEQYF. CDR3 in DNA: TGTGCCAGCAGCTTAGCGAACAGGCCCTACGAGCAGTACTTC.

The V call is TRBV5-1, the J call TRBJ2-5, with D perhaps matching TRBD2 (5 bases). Per germline, CDR1 SGHRS and CDR2 YFSETQ. V dropped 0 bases and J dropped 1 base, with 13 bases sitting between them. The CDR3 runs 16 residues. CDR3 in amino acids: CASSLASSGFQETQYF. The CDR3 region has the DNA TGCGCCAGCAGCTTGGCCAGCAGCGGTTTCCAAGAGACCCAGTACTTC. Together with reference TRBV5-1 and TRBJ2-5, the CDR3 gives the full variable domain: KAGVTQTPRYLIKTRGQQVTLSCSPISGHRSVSWYQQTPGQGLQFLFEYFSETQRNKGNFPGRFSGRQFSNSRSEMNVSTLELGDSALYLCASSLASSGFQETQYFGPGTRLLVL.

This clonotype was counted only a few times. CDR3 region: CASRLAGGPGEQFF. Here the CDR3 DNA reads TGTGCCAGCAGACTAGCGGGAGGGCCCGGTGAGCAGTTCTTC. The gene calls are TRBV7-2 and TRBJ2-1, with 13 positions matching TRBD2. Trimming removed 6 bases from V and 9 bases from J; junction bases left unmatched: 5. In germline, CDR1 is SGHTA, CDR2 FQGNSA. This CDR3 has 14 residues.

The CDR3 loop reads CSVSYVGTDENIQYF. In DNA form, the CDR3 reads TGCAGCGTTTCTTACGTCGGGACAGATGAAAACATTCAGTACTTC. The rearrangement joins TRBV29-1 to TRBJ2-5, with TRBD1 matching over 7 bases. Near its end, the DNA agrees better with TRBJ2-4, so the J call may be wrong. The V gene's germline CDR1 is SQVTM and CDR2 ANQGSEA. This CDR3 comprises 15 residues.

As regards this clonotype: A much larger clonotype is one base distant, so this may be a read error. V usage is TRBV20-1 and J usage is TRBJ2-1; 10 nucleotides match TRBD2. Losses at the gene ends were 5 bases for V and 7 bases for J; bases not matched to a gene: 14. The germline gives CDR1 DFQATT, CDR2 SNEGSKA (reference sequence). There are 16 residues in the CDR3. This chain's CDR3 is CSAPKPASGSGNEQFF. Here the CDR3 DNA reads TGCAGTGCTCCAAAGCCGGCTAGCGGGAGTGGAAATGAGCAGTTCTTC.

The gene calls are TRBV27 and TRBJ1-5, with no clear D. V lost 5 bases to trimming and J lost 0 bases, with 8 bases between them. This CDR3 is 14 amino acids long. CDR1 and CDR2 (germline): MNHEY, SMNVEV (reference sequence). The chain's CDR3 is CASSSRASNQPQHF. Here the CDR3 DNA reads TGTGCCAGCAGTAGTAGAGCTAGCAATCAGCCCCAGCATTTT.

The chain links TRBV9 to TRBJ2-5; 8 positions match TRBD1. This CDR3 is 15 amino acids long. V was pared by 2 bases and J by 11 bases, with 14 bases of the junction left unmatched. From germline, CDR1 is SGDLS and CDR2 YYNGEE. The CDR3 sequence is CASSVQGARGNEQYF. CDR3 DNA sequence: TGTGCCAGCAGCGTTCAGGGGGCGAGGGGCAATGAGCAGTACTTC.

CDR3 coding DNA: TGTGCCAGCAGCTGGAAAGGCACCGGGGAGCTGTTTTTT. Its translation is CASSWKGTGELFF. The chain employs TRBV7-2 and TRBJ2-2; no definite D call. CDR1 SGHTA and CDR2 FQGNSA come from the germline V gene. V gave up 4 bases and J gave up 4 bases, with 7 bases separating them. CDR3 size: 13 residues.

The V gene is TRBV27, the J gene TRBJ2-1, with TRBD2 matching 9 bases. The V segment lost 2 bases and the J segment 10 bases; nucleotides outside the gene matches: 15. The CDR3 consists of 17 residues. Germline loops: CDR1 MNHEY, CDR2 SMNVEV (reference sequence). The CDR3 nucleotides read TGTGCCAGCAGTTTACGGCGGGAGGGCCTTCTGATGCGAGAGCAGTTCTTC. This encodes CASSLRREGLLMREQFF.

This clonotype occurred a few times. The chain carries TRBV19 and TRBJ2-7; TRBD1 agrees at 8 bases. The CDR3 covers 14 residues. Germline assignment: CDR1 LNHDA and CDR2 SQIVND (reference sequence). Trimming removed 5 bases from V and 3 bases from J; junction bases left unmatched: 6. CDR3 nucleotides: TGTGCCAGTAGTCTCCGGGACAGGTTCTACGAGCAGTACTTC. Protein: CASSLRDRFYEQYF. Filled out from reference TRBV19 and TRBJ2-7, the complete variable domain reads DGGITQSPKYLFRKEGQNVTLSCEQNLNHDAMYWYRQDPGQGLRLIYYSQIVNDFQKGDIAEGYSVSREKKESFPLTVTSAQKNPTAFYLCASSLRDRFYEQYFGPGTRLTVT.

The chain carries TRBV6-2 or TRBV6-3 and TRBJ2-7; D is undetermined. V lost 7 bases, J lost 4 bases, and 11 bases lay in between. CDR1 is MNHEY and CDR2 is SVGEGT in the germline V gene. CDR3 length: 12 amino acids. As DNA, the CDR3 is TGTGCCAGCACGGATACAGCATACGAGCAGTACTTC. Translating it yields CASTDTAYEQYF.

A remark on this clonotype: Relative to the germline gene, one junction end is altered; a read error may explain this. This chain uses TRBV20-1 with TRBJ2-1, with 8 positions matching TRBD2. Germline assignment: CDR1 DFQATT and CDR2 SNEGSKA (reference sequence). This CDR3 is built from 13 residues. CDR3 loop: CSAGSGSYHEQFF. The CDR3 DNA is TGCAGTGCCGGGAGCGGGAGCTACCATGAGCAGTTCTTC.

CDR3 loop: CASSLARDSHEQYF. As DNA, the CDR3 is TGTGCCAGCAGTTTAGCGCGGGATTCCCACGAGCAGTACTTC. The chain couples TRBV12-3 or TRBV12-4 to TRBJ2-7; D perhaps matches TRBD2 (6 bases). V lost 0 bases to trimming and J lost 5 bases, with 11 bases between them. CDR3 length: 14 amino acids.

This clonotype was counted a few times. This CDR3 reads CSVVLGMNTEAFF. The CDR3, as DNA: TGCAGCGTTGTGTTAGGGATGAACACTGAAGCTTTCTTT. The chain has TRBV29-1 and TRBJ1-1; D is uncertain. This CDR3 has 13 residues. V gave up 4 bases and J gave up 0 bases, with 9 bases separating them. Germline V gives CDR1 SQVTM, CDR2 ANQGSEA.

In its sample, this clonotype was seen a few times. V is TRBV5-4 and J is TRBJ2-6; D uncertain. The CDR3 spans 16 residues. CDR1 is SGHNT and CDR2 is YYREEE in the germline V gene (reference sequence). This CDR3 is CAAYSARFSGANVLTF. CDR3 sequence (DNA): TGTGCAGCTTACTCCGCACGGTTCTCTGGGGCCAACGTCCTGACTTTC. The full variable domain, rest sourced from reference TRBV5-4 and TRBJ2-6, is ETGVTQSPTHLIKTRGQQVTLRCSSQSGHNTVSWYQQALGQGPQFIFQYYREEENGRGNFPPRFSGLQFPNYSSELNVNALELDDSALYLCAAYSARFSGANVLTFGAGSRLTVL.

In its sample, this clonotype was seen many times. J is TRBJ2-6 and V is TRBV28, with a weak D call TRBD1 (5 bases). Germline CDR1 reads MDHEN; CDR2 reads SYDVKM. Trimming took 5 bases from V and 0 from J, leaving 20 bases between them. CDR3 size: 19 residues. For the CDR3, the DNA is TGTGCCAGCAGTCCCTCGCGAGGCAGGGCTGGCTCTGGGGCCAACGTCCTGACTTTC. The encoded protein is CASSPSRGRAGSGANVLTF.

This clonotype was seen ten or more times. This may come from a read error, since a much larger clone is one base off. This chain links TRBV20-1 with TRBJ2-1, with D possibly matching TRBD2 (5 bases). The end of the DNA is better explained by TRBJ2-7, so the J call may be wrong. Germline lookup yields CDR1 DFQATT and CDR2 SNEGSKA (reference sequence). This CDR3 spans 16 amino acids. The CDR3 spells CSARDRAEGSYNEQYF. The CDR3 region has the DNA TGCAGTGCTAGAGATCGGGCAGAGGGCTCCTACAATGAGCAGTACTTC.

As to this clonotype: A read error may be the cause here, since a much bigger clone is one base away. CDR3 protein: CASSGGLRIQETQYF. The DNA for the CDR3 is TGTGCCAGCAGCGGAGGACTGCGAATCCAAGAGACCCAGTACTTC. The chain uses TRBV5-5 and TRBJ2-5; a weak D match, TRBD2 (5 bases). The CDR3 spans 15 residues. The germline gives CDR1 SGHKS, CDR2 YYEKEE (reference sequence). V was cut by 4 bases and J by 1 base, with 14 bases left in between.

In this sample, this clonotype turned up a few times. The genes are TRBV7-9 and TRBJ2-1; TRBD1 agrees at 7 bases. This CDR3 is built from 15 residues. J was trimmed by 4 bases and V by 4 bases; bases with no gene match: 7. CDR1 and CDR2 from the germline V gene are SEHNR and FQNEAQ (reference sequence). As DNA, the CDR3 is TGTGCCAGCAGCTCGCCGGGACAGAGATACAATGAGCAGTTCTTC. Its protein product is CASSSPGQRYNEQFF.

This clonotype showed up many times. The V call is TRBV29-1, the J call TRBJ2-1; TRBD2 matches at 10 bases. The germline CDR1 and CDR2 sequences are SQVTM and ANQGSEA. With 4 bases clipped from V and 10 bases from J, the junction kept 13 bases outside the gene matches. The CDR3 covers 15 residues. CDR3 amino acids: CSVGSLAGVDEEQFF. The CDR3 coding sequence is TGCAGCGTTGGATCGCTAGCGGGAGTTGATGAGGAGCAGTTCTTC.